This is a list of T cell receptor beta chains from one sample in a study of T-cell memory formation after mild COVID-19. TCRdb independently ran MiXCR on the 5' RACE reads; one entry per CDR3 protein. The table shows hundreds of thousands of distinct CDR3 sequences, with 20% to 25% occurring only once. Sequencing was done on a sample of PBMCs or a T cell subset sorted from them (not recorded which). These receptors were collected from a man between 18 and 29 years old who had mild COVID-19 (a few samples of this study predate the infection). Cell type and time point are not known. CDR3s include the opening cysteine and the closing phenylalanine or tryptophan. D genes are given only for firm matches. Size is stated for part of the rows, as once, few or many counts, or as a class when the clone is expanded.

>TRBV12-3/TRBV12-4|-|TRBJ2-3|15|TRBD1
TGTGCCAGCAGTTACAGGACAGGGGGTCCAGATACGCAGTATTTT
CASSYRTGGPDTQYF
>TRBV7-8|-|TRBJ1-1|17|-
TGTGCCAGCAGCCCGAACCCAGGGAAGGAGCGGAACACTGAAGCTTTCTTT
CASSPNPGKERNTEAFF
>TRBV6-2/TRBV6-3|few|TRBJ1-1|13|-
TGTGCCAGCAGTTACCTTCGGAACACTGAAGCTTTCTTT
CASSYLRNTEAFF
>TRBV20-1|-|TRBJ2-3|15|TRBD2
TGCAGTGCTCGAAGTACTAGCGGGGTAAAAGATACGCAGTATTTT
CSARSTSGVKDTQYF
>TRBV6-5|-|TRBJ2-5|15|-
TGTGCCAGCAGTTCGGCTGGGGCAGGCCAAGAGACCCAGTACTTC
CASSSAGAGQETQYF
>TRBV7-8|-|TRBJ1-5|12|-
TGTGCCAGCAGCGGTCGCAATCAGCCCCAGCATTTT
CASSGRNQPQHF
>TRBV29-1|-|TRBJ1-4|13|-
TGCAGCGTAAAAGGGGGGTATGGCGAAAAACTGTTTTTT
CSVKGGYGEKLFF
>TRBV4-1|-|TRBJ2-7|16|-
TGCGCCAGCAGCCCGACTAACTGGGACCGGGAGTACGAGCAGTACTTC
CASSPTNWDREYEQYF
>TRBV29-1|few|TRBJ1-1|16|-
TGCAGCGTTGGAGAGGGGTGGGGCCACATGAACACTGAAGCTTTCTTT
CSVGEGWGHMNTEAFF
>TRBV29-1|-|TRBJ2-2|12|-
TGCAGCGTTCTCGGGCCGACCGGGGAGCTGTTTTTT
CSVLGPTGELFF
>TRBV27|few|TRBJ2-7|14|-
TGTGCCAGCAGTTTCAGTGGGGGGTTTTCCGAGCAGTACTTC
CASSFSGGFSEQYF
>TRBV6-5|-|TRBJ1-1|14|-
TGTGCCAGCCGCCGAGGGCAGGGAGGACCTGAAGCTTTCTTT
CASRRGQGGPEAFF
>TRBV5-1|-|TRBJ2-2|15|-
TGCGCCAGCTACTCCGAGCCAACGAACACCGGGGAGCTGTTTTTT
CASYSEPTNTGELFF
>TRBV19|many|TRBJ1-1|13|-
TGTGCCAGTACGGACACCATTAACACTGAAGCTTTCTTT
CASTDTINTEAFF
>TRBV7-6|few|TRBJ2-1|14|-
TGTGCCAGCAGCTTAGCGGGGGAAGGTAATGAGCAGTTCTTC
CASSLAGEGNEQFF
>TRBV12-3/TRBV12-4|-|TRBJ2-3|13|-
TGTGCCAGCAGTTGGACTAGTGGGGGGGCCCAGTATTTT
CASSWTSGGAQYF
>TRBV30|-|TRBJ2-1|14|TRBD1
TGTGCCTGCAGAACAGGGGCCGCCTTGGATGAGCAGTTCTTC
CACRTGAALDEQFF
>TRBV6-5|few|TRBJ1-1|13|-
TGTGCCAGCAGTTATGGGAAGGACACTGAAGCTTTCTTT
CASSYGKDTEAFF
>TRBV6-2/TRBV6-3|few|TRBJ2-2|15|TRBD2
TGTGCCAGCAGCCTAGCGGGCTGGAACACCGGGGAGCTGTTTTTT
CASSLAGWNTGELFF
>TRBV7-9|-|TRBJ1-2|14|-
TGTGCCAGCAGCGCCTCAGAGTGGGTTGTCGGCTACACCTTC
CASSASEWVVGYTF
>TRBV6-1|few|TRBJ2-7|12|TRBD2
TGTGCCAGCAGCAGCGGGGGTAGAGAGCAGTACTTC
CASSSGGREQYF
>TRBV14|few|TRBJ2-5|15|TRBD2
TGTGCCAGCAGCCCTCGGGCTAGCGGGGCCGAGACCCAGTACTTC
CASSPRASGAETQYF
>TRBV5-1|-|TRBJ2-3|14|TRBD2
TGCGCCAGCAGCTGGACTAGCGGAAAAGATACGCAGTATTTT
CASSWTSGKDTQYF
>TRBV7-9|-|TRBJ1-5|16|-
TGTGCCAGCAGCTTATTCACGGGGTATGGCAATCAGCCCCAGCATTTT
CASSLFTGYGNQPQHF
>TRBV7-6|-|TRBJ2-3|14|TRBD1
TGTGCCAGCAGACAGGGGGTCTTCACAGATACGCAGTATTTT
CASRQGVFTDTQYF
>TRBV5-1|-|TRBJ2-3|12|-
TGCGCCAGCAGCAGTCCGGGCGGTACGCAGTATTTT
CASSSPGGTQYF
>TRBV5-1|-|TRBJ1-1|13|-
TGCGCCAGCTTTGATCCGGTGGGCACTGAAGCTTTCTTT
CASFDPVGTEAFF
>TRBV7-2|many|TRBJ1-3|15|-
TGTGCCAGCAGCTCAGATGGGGGTGGTGGAAACACCATATATTTT
CASSSDGGGGNTIYF
>TRBV5-1|-|TRBJ1-1|12|-
TGCGCCAGCATGGGGGTAGGGACTGAAGCTTTCTTT
CASMGVGTEAFF
>TRBV25-1|-|TRBJ2-2|15|-
TGTGCCAGCAGGAAATCGGGGGATTACACCGGGGAGCTGTTTTTT
CASRKSGDYTGELFF
>TRBV5-1|many|TRBJ2-1|17|TRBD2
TGCGCCAGCAGCTTGGGTGCTAGCGGGGGGCTCGTAAATGAGCAGTTCTTC
CASSLGASGGLVNEQFF
>TRBV5-1|few|TRBJ2-3|15|-
TGCGCCAGCAGCTTGGGGACTACTAGCACAGATACGCAGTATTTT
CASSLGTTSTDTQYF
>TRBV4-2|-|TRBJ2-1|16|TRBD2
TGTGCCATCAGCCAAGAACTAGCGGGGGCGCCCGGTGAGCAGTTCTTC
CAISQELAGAPGEQFF
>TRBV12-3/TRBV12-4|few|TRBJ1-5|15|-
TGTGCCAGCAGCACACAGGGAATGAGCAATCAGCCCCAGCATTTT
CASSTQGMSNQPQHF
>TRBV7-2|few|TRBJ1-1|14|-
TGTGCCAGCAGCTTGTCCAGGTTGAACACTGAAGCTTTCTTT
CASSLSRLNTEAFF
>TRBV9|-|TRBJ1-2|15|TRBD1
TGTGCCAGCAGCCCCCGGGGACAGAATATGGATGGCTACACCTTC
CASSPRGQNMDGYTF
>TRBV19|-|TRBJ2-6|14|-
TGTGCCAGTAGTATAGGGGCCGGGGCCAACGTCCTGACTTTC
CASSIGAGANVLTF
>TRBV12-3/TRBV12-4|-|TRBJ1-4|15|-
TGTGCCAGCAGTTTCGGGGCGCATACTAATGAAAAACTGTTTTTT
CASSFGAHTNEKLFF
>TRBV7-9|-|TRBJ1-6|15|-
TGTGCCAGCAGCTTAGCGGGGGAGGCTGGTTCACCCCTCCACTTT
CASSLAGEAGSPLHF
>TRBV5-1|-|TRBJ2-5|14|-
TGCGCCAGCAGCTTGGATGACGGCCAAGAGACCCAGTACTTC
CASSLDDGQETQYF
>TRBV12-3/TRBV12-4|-|TRBJ2-1|16|TRBD2
TGTGCCAGCAGTCCCCCACTAGCGGGGGGCGGGAATGAGCAGTTCTTC
CASSPPLAGGGNEQFF
>TRBV4-3|-|TRBJ2-7|17|-
TGCGCCAGCAGCCTTGGGCTTTGGACGGGCAGACCCTACGAGCAGTACTTC
CASSLGLWTGRPYEQYF
>TRBV5-5|few|TRBJ1-1|16|TRBD1
TGTGCCAGCAGCTGGGGGACAGGGATTATTAATACTGAAGCTTTCTTT
CASSWGTGIINTEAFF
>TRBV5-6|few|TRBJ1-4|16|-
TGTGCCAGCAGTCTAAAACGTTCAGGGGTGGACGAAAAACTGTTTTTT
CASSLKRSGVDEKLFF
>TRBV20-1|many|TRBJ1-1|14|TRBD1
TGCAGTGCTAGAGTACCGGGACAGTCCCCTGAAGCTTTCTTT
CSARVPGQSPEAFF
>TRBV12-3/TRBV12-4|-|TRBJ1-2|13|TRBD1
TGTGCCAGCAGGCCCGGGACAGGAAACGGCTACACCTTC
CASRPGTGNGYTF
>TRBV7-9|-|TRBJ2-3|15|-
TGTGCCAGCAGCTTAACGGCAGGCAACACAGATACGCAGTATTTT
CASSLTAGNTDTQYF
>TRBV7-9|few|TRBJ2-2|13|-
TGTGCCAGCAGCCGGTGGGGTACCGGGGAGCTGTTTTTT
CASSRWGTGELFF
>TRBV4-3|-|TRBJ2-2|15|-
TGCGCCAGCAGCCAAGATCTGGCTGGCACCGGGGAGCTGTTTTTT
CASSQDLAGTGELFF
>TRBV12-3/TRBV12-4|-|TRBJ1-2|14|TRBD1
TGTGCCAGCAGACCGGGACAGGGGGGTGGTGGCTACACCTTC
CASRPGQGGGGYTF
>TRBV5-1|few|TRBJ2-3|14|TRBD1
TGCGCCAGCAGGACAGGGGGGATGACAGATACGCAGTATTTT
CASRTGGMTDTQYF
>TRBV20-1|few|TRBJ1-1|14|-
TGCAGTGCTAAGAGCGGGCACCTGAACACTGAAGCTTTCTTT
CSAKSGHLNTEAFF
>TRBV15|few|TRBJ2-5|17|TRBD1
TGTGCCACCAGCAGAGGGGACAGGGTAGCGCCGGTAGAGACCCAGTACTTC
CATSRGDRVAPVETQYF